The 22 T cell receptor beta chains presented below share a single source sample, sequenced in a study of T-cell reconstitution after alpha-beta-depleted transplantation in children (dated by TCRdb to between 2015 and 2016). To prepare the library, PCR was applied. Data came from an Illumina HiSeq 2500. Molecular barcoding was employed in the preparation of TCR libraries, with unique molecular identifiers being used to normalize TCRbeta repertoire quantification. TCRdb itself trimmed the public reads at Q25 with fastp, ran MiXCR and retained productive beta chains. Duplicate CDR3 protein sequences are folded into a single record with the most common DNA and genes. This sample is represented by 640,000 or so distinct CDR3 sequences; around a sixth of them were singletons. The ten largest make up approximately 1% of the sample. The sample consisted of PBMCs from the stem cell graft donor, taken from the stem cell graft. The origin of the receptors is a human donor who donated a stem cell graft to a child with acute myeloid leukemia.

This clonotype was found many times. The gene calls are TRBV12-3 or TRBV12-4 and TRBJ2-1, with D perhaps matching TRBD2 (5 bases). CDR3 length equals 15 residues. The germline V and J ends were trimmed by 1 base and 6 bases, with 13 bases remaining between them. Written as DNA, the CDR3 is TGTGCCAGCAGTTTAGGGAGGACTCTACGCAATGAGCAGTTCTTC. It codes for CASSLGRTLRNEQFF.

This clonotype was detected ten times or more. The chain uses TRBV20-1 and TRBJ2-1; TRBD1 agrees at 10 bases. CDR1 is DFQATT and CDR2 is SNEGSKA in the germline V gene (reference sequence). The CDR3 sequence is 12 residues long. In DNA form, the CDR3 reads TGCAGCCCGGGACAGGGGACGAATGAGCAGTTCTTC. This codes for CSPGQGTNEQFF.

This chain connects TRBV11-1 to TRBJ2-1; TRBD2 matches at 11 bases. V dropped 5 bases and J dropped 9; count of bases not matched to a gene: 15. The CDR3 spans 17 residues. Germline V gene lookup returns CDR1 SGHAT and CDR2 FQDESV (reference sequence). This chain's CDR3 is CASSPTVTSGGFGEQFF. CDR3 bases: TGTGCCAGCAGCCCCACTGTTACTAGCGGGGGTTTTGGTGAGCAGTTCTTC.

This clonotype has just a few counts. The V and J genes are TRBV29-1 and TRBJ2-7; no reliable D call. Between the trimmed V and J ends, which lost 6 bases and 3 bases, there was a span of 15 bases. CDR3 length: 13 residues. Germline V gene data show CDR1 as SQVTM and CDR2 as ANQGSEA. The CDR3 coding sequence is TGCAGCGTGGCCGAAGGGCAGATCTACGAGCAGTACTTC. Residues: CSVAEGQIYEQYF.

This clonotype has a single count. CDR3 residues: CASSLGGTSSEQYF. Here the CDR3 DNA reads TGTGCCAGCAGCTTAGGTGGGACTAGCTCCGAGCAGTACTTC. V usage is TRBV7-9 and J usage is TRBJ2-7; 9 bases match TRBD2. The V segment lost 1 base and the J segment 6 bases; nucleotides outside the gene matches: 4. CDR1 SEHNR and CDR2 FQNEAQ come from the germline V gene (reference sequence). This CDR3 has 14 amino acids. Drawing the rest from reference TRBV7-9 and TRBJ2-7, the complete variable domain is DTGVSQNPRHKITKRGQNVTFRCDPISEHNRLYWYRQTLGQGPEFLTYFQNEAQLEKSRLLSDRFSAERPKGSFSTLEIQRTEQGDSAMYLCASSLGGTSSEQYFGPGTRLTVT.

This clonotype was seen at least ten times. The rearrangement joins TRBV4-3 to TRBJ1-2; no firm D call. The CDR3 runs 13 residues. Germline V lookup: CDR1 LGHNA, CDR2 YSLEER. V gave up 0 bases and J gave up 3 bases, with 5 bases separating them. The CDR3 sequence: CASSQEVHYGYTF. In DNA, the CDR3 is TGCGCCAGCAGCCAAGAAGTTCACTATGGCTACACCTTC.

This clonotype was seen at least ten times. The V call is TRBV15, the J call TRBJ2-2, with TRBD2 matching 7 bases. Germline-derived CDR1 and CDR2 are LNHNV and YYDKDF (reference sequence). Trimming at V came to 7 bases and at J to 0 bases, leaving 8 bases not matched to a gene. This CDR3 comprises 16 residues. The CDR3 is CATTRDYFANTGELFF. The CDR3 nucleotides read TGTGCCACCACCCGGGACTACTTCGCGAACACCGGGGAGCTGTTTTTT.

Only a few counts were recorded for this clonotype. The J gene is TRBJ2-2, the V gene TRBV5-1, with no clear D. Per germline, CDR1 SGHRS and CDR2 YFSETQ. CDR3 length: 15 amino acids. Trimming stripped 0 bases from V and 0 bases from J, with 6 bases between. The CDR3, as DNA: TGCGCCAGCAGCTTGGCCACACCGAACACCGGGGAGCTGTTTTTT. Translated: CASSLATPNTGELFF.

Comment on this clonotype: A read error is possible here, since a much larger clone lies one base away. The CDR3 nucleotides read TGTGCCAGCAGTCTCGGACAGGCCGTTGATGGCTTCACCTTC. Its translation: CASSLGQAVDGFTF. The chain combines TRBV12-3 or TRBV12-4 with TRBJ1-2, with 7 nucleotides matching TRBD1. There are 14 residues in the CDR3.

This chain joins TRBV7-2 and TRBJ1-2; D unclear. V was clipped by 5 bases and J by 4 bases, with 11 bases between them. There are 13 residues in the CDR3. Germline V gene lookup returns CDR1 SGHTA and CDR2 FQGNSA. In DNA form, the CDR3 reads TGTGCCAGCAGCCAGCCCGGGGTCTATGGCTACACCTTC. Its protein is CASSQPGVYGYTF.

This clonotype occurred many times. The genes are TRBV20-1 and TRBJ2-5; D is possibly TRBD1 (5 bases). The CDR3 sequence is 12 residues long. CDR1 and CDR2 (germline): DFQATT, SNEGSKA (reference sequence). The germline V and J ends were trimmed by 8 bases and 2 bases, with 12 bases remaining between them. CDR3: CSFQGEQETQYF. The CDR3 DNA reads as TGCAGTTTCCAAGGGGAACAAGAGACCCAGTACTTC.

The V gene is TRBV5-1, the J gene TRBJ2-7, with a weak D call TRBD1 (6 bases). Germline-derived CDR1 and CDR2 are SGHRS and YFSETQ. V was clipped by 3 bases and J by 0 bases, with 16 bases between them. This CDR3 region has 16 residues. CDR3 nucleotide sequence: TGCGCCAGCAGCTCCGGGACAAGTTTCTCCTCCTACGAGCAGTACTTC. Amino acid sequence: CASSSGTSFSSYEQYF.

This clonotype was seen repeatedly, ten times or more. This rearrangement joins TRBV7-2 to TRBJ1-6, with D unresolved. The CDR3 has 14 residues. V was pared by 5 bases and J by 14 bases, with 19 bases between. Germline-derived CDR1 and CDR2 are SGHTA and FQGNSA. The CDR3 DNA sequence: TGTGCCAGCAGCCCCGCCGGAGGTACAGTCACCCTCCACTTT. Its protein product is CASSPAGGTVTLHF.

This clonotype was counted many times. The rearrangement joins TRBV20-1 to TRBJ1-1; D is unresolved. Trimming shortened V by 2 bases and J by 0 bases, and 7 bases separated the two germline ends. This CDR3 region has 13 residues. Germline V lookup: CDR1 DFQATT, CDR2 SNEGSKA (reference sequence). CDR3 nucleotides: TGCAGTGCTAGAAAGGTAATGAACACTGAAGCTTTCTTT. It yields the protein CSARKVMNTEAFF.

Only a few counts were recorded for this clonotype. The V gene is TRBV12-3 or TRBV12-4, the J gene TRBJ2-1; the D gene is possibly TRBD2 (5 bases). The CDR3 is made up of 12 amino acids. DNA for the CDR3: TGTGCTTCGAGGGCGGCCTACAATGAGCAGTTCTTC. It encodes CASRAAYNEQFF.

The chain employs TRBV4-3 and TRBJ2-3, with D maybe TRBD1 (6 bases). The germline gives CDR1 LGHNA, CDR2 YSLEER. V lost 4 bases and J lost 1, with 15 bases in between. The CDR3 consists of 16 residues. CDR3 nucleotides: TGCGCCAGCAGCCCCCAAGGGGGTACAGGCACAGATACGCAGTATTTT. It is translated as CASSPQGGTGTDTQYF.

This clonotype was observed many times. Compared with germline, one end of the junction differs, possibly owing to a read error. V usage is TRBV6-6 and J usage is TRBJ2-5, with TRBD2 as a possible D gene (6 bases). Per the germline V gene, CDR1 is MNHNY and CDR2 is SVGAGI (reference sequence). CDR3 length equals 12 residues. The CDR3 spells CASSQSGTEGRF. The CDR3 bases are TGTGCCAGCAGTCAGTCCGGGACGGAGGGCCGCTTC.

This clonotype has just a few counts. V usage is TRBV7-2 and J usage is TRBJ2-7; no reliable D call. Germline values: CDR1 SGHTA, CDR2 FQGNSA. The CDR3 consists of 14 residues. V was shortened by 5 bases and J by 3 bases, with 14 bases between the two germline ends. The CDR3 region has the DNA TGTGCCAGCAGCCCCTCCGGGCGGATCTACGAGCAGTACGTC. Protein: CASSPSGRIYEQYV.

The chain couples TRBV27 to TRBJ1-1, with TRBD1 matching over 9 bases. This CDR3 has 17 amino acids. V gave up 5 bases and J gave up 3 bases; unmatched junction bases: 13. The germline CDR1 and CDR2 sequences are MNHEY and SMNVEV (reference sequence). CDR3 amino acids: CASSPPWGGDRDTEAFF. As DNA, the CDR3 is TGTGCCAGCAGTCCCCCATGGGGGGGGGACAGGGACACTGAAGCTTTCTTT.

This clonotype occurred many times. V gene TRBV20-1 combines with J gene TRBJ1-4; no reliable D call. Trimming pared 0 bases from V and 5 bases from J, leaving 10 bases between. The CDR3 length is 14 residues. Germline-derived CDR1 and CDR2 are DFQATT and SNEGSKA (reference sequence). The CDR3 loop is CSAREGGRNEKLFF. CDR3 DNA sequence: TGCAGTGCTAGAGAGGGAGGGCGGAATGAAAAACTGTTTTTT.

This clonotype was seen at least ten times. This chain links TRBV7-2 with TRBJ2-5; 8 bases map to TRBD1. V shed 5 bases and J 6 bases; nucleotides not matched to a gene: 8. The CDR3 spans 14 residues. CDR1 is SGHTA and CDR2 is FQGNSA in the germline V gene. CDR3 DNA: TGTGCCAGCAGCCCCGGACAGGGAGGACAGACCCAGTACTTC. Its protein is CASSPGQGGQTQYF.

This clonotype appeared many times. The chain has TRBV7-6 and TRBJ1-4, with 7 bases lining up with TRBD1. This CDR3 region has 13 residues. Per the germline V gene, CDR1 is SGHVS and CDR2 is FNYEAQ. V was clipped by 5 bases and J by 7 bases; unmatched bases: 4. The CDR3 loop reads CASSATGSEKLFF. CDR3 in DNA: TGTGCCAGCAGCGCGACAGGGAGTGAAAAACTGTTTTTT. The whole variable domain, remainder taken from reference TRBV7-6 and TRBJ1-4, is GAGVSQSPRYKVTKRGQDVALRCDPISGHVSLYWYRQALGQGPEFLTYFNYEAQQDKSGLPNDRFSAERPEGSISTLTIQRTEQRDSAMYRCASSATGSEKLFFGSGTQLSVL.